Listed below are T cell receptor beta chains from one sample, sequenced in a study of T cell changes during pregnancy in multiple sclerosis. Assay used: immunoSEQ multiplex PCR; TCRdb lists only in-frame clones, some missing. The data show about 80,000 clones, with around 92% seen just once and over 1.3% held by the top ten. The input for sequencing was peripheral blood, taken before pregnancy. Receptors originate from a female donor with multiple sclerosis, enrolled in a pregnancy study. Each CDR3 is given with its conserved first and last residue. The order of the fields is V gene, J gene, CDR3 length, clone size, D gene, CDR3 protein, CDR3 DNA. A D gene is named only where the DNA matches it firmly. Expanded clones are given a class, and other clones once, few, many or no size at all.

V: TRBV14; J: TRBJ2-1; length: 11; size: NA; D: NA; CDR3: CASSTGTEQFF; DNA: TGTGCCAGCAGTACAGGGACTGAGCAGTTCTTC
V: TRBV6-5; J: TRBJ2-2; length: 16; size: once; D: TRBD2; CDR3: CASSYRAGGLLGELFF; DNA: TGTGCCAGCAGTTACAGGGCGGGGGGGCTTTTGGGGGAGCTGTTTTTT
V: TRBV6-4; J: TRBJ2-2; length: 16; size: NA; D: TRBD1; CDR3: CASSDSGTGDTGELFF; DNA: TGTGCCAGCAGTGACTCGGGGACAGGGGACACCGGGGAGCTGTTTTTT
V: TRBV7-8; J: TRBJ1-4; length: 16; size: NA; D: NA; CDR3: CASSRTGLRGNEKLFF; DNA: TGTGCCAGCAGCAGAACAGGGTTAAGGGGTAACGAAAAACTGTTTTTT
V: TRBV9; J: TRBJ2-1; length: 14; size: NA; D: NA; CDR3: CASSVGPRGGDGFF; DNA: TGTGCCAGCAGCGTAGGCCCTAGGGGAGGAGATGGGTTCTTC
V: TRBV30; J: TRBJ1-1; length: 10; size: NA; D: NA; CDR3: CAWGGSGAFF; DNA: TGTGCCTGGGGGGGGTCGGGAGCTTTCTTT
V: TRBV2; J: TRBJ2-7; length: 15; size: NA; D: NA; CDR3: CASSEYPGPSYEQYF; DNA: TGTGCCAGCAGTGAATACCCAGGGCCGTCCTACGAGCAGTACTTC
V: TRBV28; J: TRBJ2-2; length: 17; size: NA; D: NA; CDR3: CASSVPVIGRNTGELFF; DNA: TGTGCCAGCAGTGTCCCGGTTATCGGGAGGAACACCGGGGAGCTGTTTTTT
V: TRBV6-1; J: TRBJ2-2; length: 18; size: few; D: NA; CDR3: CASSEAFGSAANTGELFF; DNA: TGTGCCAGCAGTGAAGCATTCGGTTCCGCGGCGAACACCGGGGAGCTGTTTTTT
V: TRBV30; J: TRBJ1-4; length: 15; size: once; D: NA; CDR3: CAWSGAGATNEKLFF; DNA: TGTGCCTGGAGCGGCGCCGGAGCAACTAATGAAAAACTGTTTTTT
V: TRBV5-1; J: TRBJ2-5; length: 16; size: NA; D: NA; CDR3: CASSLAGGEVRETQYF; DNA: TGCGCCAGCAGCTTGGCCGGCGGGGAAGTTCGGGAGACCCAGTACTTC
V: TRBV5-1; J: TRBJ2-2; length: 14; size: NA; D: NA; CDR3: CASSITGSTGELFF; DNA: TGCGCCAGCAGCATCACGGGGTCCACCGGGGAGCTGTTTTTT
V: TRBV30; J: TRBJ2-6; length: 17; size: NA; D: NA; CDR3: CAWSVLGLNSGANVLTF; DNA: TGTGCCTGGAGTGTACTAGGTCTGAACTCTGGGGCCAACGTCCTGACTTTC
V: TRBV9; J: TRBJ1-1; length: 14; size: few; D: TRBD1; CDR3: CASSVAQGITEAFF; DNA: TGTGCCAGCAGCGTAGCACAGGGGATCACTGAAGCTTTCTTT
V: TRBV14; J: TRBJ1-4; length: 15; size: NA; D: NA; CDR3: CASSPSGTVGEKLFF; DNA: TGTGCCAGCAGCCCCAGCGGTACCGTTGGTGAAAAACTGTTTTTT
V: TRBV6-5; J: TRBJ2-7; length: 14; size: NA; D: NA; CDR3: CASSYGGGPYEQYF; DNA: TGTGCCAGCAGTTACGGGGGGGGCCCCTACGAGCAGTACTTC
V: TRBV10-3; J: TRBJ1-4; length: 15; size: NA; D: TRBD1; CDR3: CAISDRQGWYEKLFF; DNA: TGTGCCATCAGTGATAGACAGGGATGGTATGAAAAACTGTTTTTT
V: TRBV7-3; J: TRBJ1-1; length: 14; size: NA; D: TRBD1; CDR3: CASSLGQGATEAFF; DNA: TGTGCCAGCAGTCTGGGACAGGGGGCAACTGAAGCTTTCTTT
V: TRBV11-2; J: TRBJ1-4; length: 16; size: NA; D: NA; CDR3: CASSHFGRGRYEKLFF; DNA: TGTGCCAGCAGCCATTTTGGGAGGGGTCGGTATGAAAAACTGTTTTTT
V: TRBV4-2; J: TRBJ2-3; length: 15; size: NA; D: NA; CDR3: CASSTFRFRTDTQYF; DNA: TGTGCCAGCAGCACCTTCCGGTTTCGCACAGATACGCAGTATTTT
V: TRBV30; J: TRBJ2-7; length: 15; size: NA; D: NA; CDR3: CAWSPGRRGGAEQYF; DNA: TGTGCCTGGAGTCCTGGGCGCCGTGGAGGGGCCGAGCAGTACTTC
V: TRBV19; J: TRBJ1-1; length: 17; size: NA; D: NA; CDR3: CASSIGWGVLPGTEAFF; DNA: TGTGCCAGTAGTATAGGTTGGGGGGTTCTTCCGGGTACTGAAGCTTTCTTT
V: TRBV4-1; J: TRBJ2-7; length: 18; size: NA; D: NA; CDR3: CASSPIQSRRDSLYEQYF; DNA: TGCGCCAGCAGCCCGATACAATCTCGGCGGGACAGCCTCTACGAGCAGTACTTC
V: TRBV6-1; J: TRBJ2-2; length: 15; size: NA; D: NA; CDR3: CASSEEQGVSGELFF; DNA: TGTGCCAGCAGTGAGGAACAGGGCGTTTCCGGGGAGCTGTTTTTT
V: TRBV5-5; J: TRBJ2-7; length: 15; size: NA; D: NA; CDR3: CASSFDRLSSYEQYF; DNA: TGTGCCAGCAGCTTTGACAGGCTAAGCTCCTACGAGCAGTACTTC
V: TRBV10-2; J: TRBJ2-5; length: 17; size: NA; D: TRBD2; CDR3: CASSETRGTSVPETQYF; DNA: TGCGCCAGCAGTGAGACGCGTGGGACTAGCGTCCCCGAGACCCAGTACTTC
V: TRBV19; J: TRBJ2-5; length: 15; size: NA; D: TRBD2; CDR3: CASSLGLAEQETQYF; DNA: TGTGCCAGTAGCCTGGGACTAGCGGAGCAAGAGACCCAGTACTTC
V: TRBV7-8; J: TRBJ2-6; length: 20; size: NA; D: NA; CDR3: CASSLGLGGFSLSGANVLTF; DNA: TGTGCCAGCAGCTTAGGACTAGGAGGGTTTTCTCTCTCTGGGGCCAACGTCCTGACTTTC
V: TRBV5-1; J: TRBJ2-3; length: 14; size: NA; D: NA; CDR3: CASSLEGGTDTQYF; DNA: TGCGCCAGCAGCTTGGAGGGGGGCACAGATACGCAGTATTTT
V: TRBV15; J: TRBJ2-7; length: 15; size: NA; D: NA; CDR3: CATSSRESGKIEQYF; DNA: TGTGCCACCAGTAGCCGGGAATCAGGCAAAATCGAGCAGTACTTC
V: TRBV6-1; J: TRBJ1-3; length: 14; size: NA; D: NA; CDR3: CASIQFQSGNTIYF; DNA: TGTGCCAGCATACAGTTCCAATCTGGAAACACCATATATTTT
V: TRBV7-3; J: TRBJ2-3; length: 15; size: NA; D: NA; CDR3: CASSWTDRHTDTQYF; DNA: TGTGCCAGCAGCTGGACTGACAGGCACACAGATACGCAGTATTTT
V: TRBV7-6; J: TRBJ1-6; length: 15; size: few; D: TRBD1; CDR3: CASSLGTGGGSPLHF; DNA: TGTGCCAGCAGCTTAGGGACAGGGGGGGGTTCACCCCTCCACTTT
V: TRBV2; J: TRBJ2-3; length: 11; size: NA; D: NA; CDR3: CASFGLDTQYF; DNA: TGTGCCAGCTTCGGGTTAGATACGCAGTATTTT
V: TRBV7-9; J: TRBJ1-3; length: 16; size: NA; D: TRBD1; CDR3: CASSTRQGYSGNTIYF; DNA: TGTGCCAGCAGCACCCGACAGGGATACTCTGGAAACACCATATATTTT
V: TRBV6-1; J: TRBJ1-1; length: 15; size: NA; D: TRBD1; CDR3: CASSQPQGGNTEAFF; DNA: TGTGCCAGCAGTCAACCTCAGGGGGGGAACACTGAAGCTTTCTTT
V: TRBV11-2; J: TRBJ2-1; length: 15; size: NA; D: TRBD2; CDR3: CASSFPLGLAGVPFF; DNA: TGTGCCAGCAGCTTCCCACTTGGACTAGCGGGGGTCCCGTTCTTC
V: TRBV28; J: TRBJ2-5; length: 14; size: once; D: NA; CDR3: CASSPTDTRETQYF; DNA: TGTGCCAGCAGTCCAACTGACACACGAGAGACCCAGTACTTC
V: TRBV2; J: TRBJ1-2; length: 16; size: NA; D: TRBD1; CDR3: CASSVAPGQGNYGYTF; DNA: TGTGCCAGCAGCGTTGCGCCGGGACAGGGGAACTATGGCTACACCTTC
V: TRBV4-2; J: TRBJ2-7; length: 15; size: NA; D: NA; CDR3: CASSQRAGAPYEQYF; DNA: TGTGCCAGCAGCCAAAGGGCGGGGGCCCCCTACGAGCAGTACTTC
V: TRBV19; J: TRBJ2-2; length: 15; size: NA; D: NA; CDR3: CASSPWESNTGELFF; DNA: TGTGCCAGTAGTCCCTGGGAGTCGAACACCGGGGAGCTGTTTTTT
V: TRBV11-2; J: TRBJ2-2; length: 12; size: NA; D: NA; CDR3: CASIEVPGELFF; DNA: TGTGCCAGCATAGAGGTTCCCGGGGAGCTGTTTTTT